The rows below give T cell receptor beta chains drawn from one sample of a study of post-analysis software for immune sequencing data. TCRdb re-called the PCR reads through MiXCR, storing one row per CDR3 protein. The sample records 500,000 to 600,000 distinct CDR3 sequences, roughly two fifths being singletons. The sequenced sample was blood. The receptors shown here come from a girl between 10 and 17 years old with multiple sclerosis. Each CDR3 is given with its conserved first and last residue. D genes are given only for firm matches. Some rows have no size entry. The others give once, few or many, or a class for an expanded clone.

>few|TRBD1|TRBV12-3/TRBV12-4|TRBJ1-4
TGTGCCAGCACCTTGGGAGTGGAGACAGGGGGAAGTGAAAAACTGTTTTTT
CASTLGVETGGSEKLFF
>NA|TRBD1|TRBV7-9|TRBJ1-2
TGTGCCAGCAGCCCTTGGACAGGGGACTATGGCTACACCTTC
CASSPWTGDYGYTF
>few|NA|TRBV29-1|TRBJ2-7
TGCAGCGTTGAAAAGGGACGGGTCGGCGAGCAGTACTTC
CSVEKGRVGEQYF
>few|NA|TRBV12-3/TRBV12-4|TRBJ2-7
TGTGCCAGCAGTTTGGAACTACCCTTATACGAGCAGTACTTC
CASSLELPLYEQYF
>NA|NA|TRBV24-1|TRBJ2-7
TGTGCCACCAGTGATCCGTCCAGGAGAAACGAGCAGTACTTC
CATSDPSRRNEQYF
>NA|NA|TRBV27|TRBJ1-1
TGTGCCAGCAGTTTTAATGGGTTTTCTGAAGCTTTCTTT
CASSFNGFSEAFF
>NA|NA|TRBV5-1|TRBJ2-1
TGCGCCAGCAGCTCCGACATGAGCTCCTACAATGAGCAGTTCTTC
CASSSDMSSYNEQFF
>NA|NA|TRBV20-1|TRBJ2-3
TGCAGTGCCGAGGACGGCCGGTCCACAGATACGCAGTATTTT
CSAEDGRSTDTQYF
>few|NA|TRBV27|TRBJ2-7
TGTGCCAGCAGCCCCCTTTTGGCCCTCTCCTACGAGCAGTACTTC
CASSPLLALSYEQYF
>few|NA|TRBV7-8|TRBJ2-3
TGTGCCAGCAGCTTAGGTTCCTCTAGCGTGGCAGATACGCAGTATTTT
CASSLGSSSVADTQYF
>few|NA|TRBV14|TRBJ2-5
TGTGCCAGCAGCCAAGATTTCGATCGTGGAGAGACCCAGTACTTC
CASSQDFDRGETQYF
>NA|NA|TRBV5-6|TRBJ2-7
TGTGCCAGCAGCTTGACTTTTACCTACGAGCAGTACTTC
CASSLTFTYEQYF
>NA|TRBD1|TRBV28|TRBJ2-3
TGTGCCAGCAGTTCCCCCGGGACAGGGTTCACAGATACGCAGTATTTT
CASSSPGTGFTDTQYF
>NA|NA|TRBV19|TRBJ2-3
TGTGCCAGTAGTAAGACGGTTAGCACAGATACGCAGTATTTT
CASSKTVSTDTQYF
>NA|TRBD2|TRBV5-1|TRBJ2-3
TGCGCCAGCAGTCTTGTACTAGCGGGGGTAGGAGATACGCAGTATTTT
CASSLVLAGVGDTQYF
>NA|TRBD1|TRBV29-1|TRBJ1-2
TGCAGCGTGTATGGACAGGGTGGCGGCTACACCTTC
CSVYGQGGGYTF
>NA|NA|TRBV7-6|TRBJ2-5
TGTGCCAGCAGCTTAGGCCCCCTAGTCTCAGAGACCCAGTACTTC
CASSLGPLVSETQYF
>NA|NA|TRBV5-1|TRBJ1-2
TGCGCCAGCAGCTTGGACGTTCCCCGGGAAGGCTACACCTTC
CASSLDVPREGYTF
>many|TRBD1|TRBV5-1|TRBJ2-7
TGCGCCAGCAGCTTGGAGACAGGGCCCTACGAGCAGTACTTC
CASSLETGPYEQYF
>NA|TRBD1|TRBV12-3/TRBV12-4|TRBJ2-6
TGTGCCAACAGCCACGGGACAGGGATCTCTGGGGCCAACGTCCTGACTTTC
CANSHGTGISGANVLTF
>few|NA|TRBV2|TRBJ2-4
TGTGCCAGCACGGGTGAGGTAGGGCAGTACTTC
CASTGEVGQYF
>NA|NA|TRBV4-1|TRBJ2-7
TGCGCCGGCAGCCAAGACCGAGAAGGGTCCCAGTACTTC
CAGSQDREGSQYF
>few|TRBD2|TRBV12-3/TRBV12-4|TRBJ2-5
TGTGCCAGCAGTCAGCGGGAGACGGAGACCCAGTACTTC
CASSQRETETQYF
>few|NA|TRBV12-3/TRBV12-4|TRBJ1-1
TGTGCCAGCAGTAAGGGGTCTGAAGCTTTCTTT
CASSKGSEAFF
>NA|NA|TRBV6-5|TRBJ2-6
TGTGCCAGCAGTTACCTCGGCAGGGCCAACGTCCTGACTTTC
CASSYLGRANVLTF
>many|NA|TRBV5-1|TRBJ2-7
TGCGCCAGCAGCTTGGACACTTTCCCCTACGAGCAGTACTTC
CASSLDTFPYEQYF
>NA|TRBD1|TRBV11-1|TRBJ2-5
TGTGCCAGCTCCGGACAGGGGGGCCAAGAGACCCAGTACTTC
CASSGQGGQETQYF
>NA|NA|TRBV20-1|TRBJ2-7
TGCAGTGCTAGAGATCCCGTAGGCTCCTACGAGCAGTACTTC
CSARDPVGSYEQYF
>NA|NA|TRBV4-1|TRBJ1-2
TGCGCCAGCAGCCAAGCAGAGTATAACTATGGCTACACCTTC
CASSQAEYNYGYTF
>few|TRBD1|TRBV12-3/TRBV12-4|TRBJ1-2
TGTGCCAGCAGTTTAGCGGACAGGCCCGGCTATGGCTACACCTTC
CASSLADRPGYGYTF
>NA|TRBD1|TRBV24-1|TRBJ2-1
TGTGCCACCAGTGCGCAAGGACAGGGTTTCGATGAGCAGTTCTTC
CATSAQGQGFDEQFF
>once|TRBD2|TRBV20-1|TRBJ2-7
TGCAGTGCTGGACGGACTAGCGTATCCTACGAGCAGTACTTC
CSAGRTSVSYEQYF
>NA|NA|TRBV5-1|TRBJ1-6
TGCGCCAGCAGCCCGGGACTGAATAATTCACCCCTCCACTTT
CASSPGLNNSPLHF
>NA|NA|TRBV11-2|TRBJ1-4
TGTGCCAGCAGCCCCCTGGACGAAAAACTGTTTTTT
CASSPLDEKLFF
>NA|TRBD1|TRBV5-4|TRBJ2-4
TGTGCCAGCAGCAAGACAGGGGATGCCAAAAACATTCAGTACTTC
CASSKTGDAKNIQYF
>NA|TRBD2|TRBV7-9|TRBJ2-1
TGTGCCAGCAGCTTTGTCTCTAGCGGCCTTAGCTCCTACAATGAGCAGTTCTTC
CASSFVSSGLSSYNEQFF
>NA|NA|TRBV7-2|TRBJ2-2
TGTGCCAGCAGTAAGACAGGTTCCACCGGGGAGCTGTTTTTT
CASSKTGSTGELFF
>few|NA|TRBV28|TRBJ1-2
TGTGCCAGCAGTATCCCCAGGGCAAGGGACTATGGCTACACCTTC
CASSIPRARDYGYTF
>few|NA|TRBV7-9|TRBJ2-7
TGTGCCAGCAGCGGTGGTCGTAGCGGCGAGCAGTACTTC
CASSGGRSGEQYF
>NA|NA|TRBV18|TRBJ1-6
TGTGCCAGCTCACCGAGGGACCTTAGGAGTAATTCACCCCTCCACTTT
CASSPRDLRSNSPLHF
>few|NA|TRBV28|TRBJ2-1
TGTGCCAGCAGTTTATCGGGGGACAATGAGCAGTTCTTC
CASSLSGDNEQFF
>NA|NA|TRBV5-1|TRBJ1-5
TGCGCCAGCAGCCGGGACATAAGTGGTCAGCCCCAGCATTTT
CASSRDISGQPQHF
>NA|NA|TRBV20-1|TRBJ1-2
TGCAGTGCTACAACCGGGACCGACTATGGCTACACCTTC
CSATTGTDYGYTF
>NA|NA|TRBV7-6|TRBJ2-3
TGTGCCAGCAGCTTAGCGCTATCCGAGTCACGGTCAGATACGCAGTATTTT
CASSLALSESRSDTQYF
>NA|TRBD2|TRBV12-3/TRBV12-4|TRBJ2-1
TGTGCCAGCAGTGTACTAGCGGGAGGGCCCTATGATGAGCAGTTCTTC
CASSVLAGGPYDEQFF
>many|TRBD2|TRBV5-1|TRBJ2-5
TGCGCCAGCAGCCAGACTAGCGGGAGCGAGACCCAGTACTTC
CASSQTSGSETQYF
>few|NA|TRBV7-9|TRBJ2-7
TGTGCCAGCAGTCCTGACAGGATGATCTACGAGCAGTACTTC
CASSPDRMIYEQYF
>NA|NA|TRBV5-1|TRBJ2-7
TGCGCCAGCAGCTCTATGGGCTACGAGCAGTACTTC
CASSSMGYEQYF
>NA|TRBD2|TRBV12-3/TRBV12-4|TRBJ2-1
TGTGCCAGCAGTCGAAGGGCTAGCGGGGGATACAATGAGCAGTTCTTC
CASSRRASGGYNEQFF
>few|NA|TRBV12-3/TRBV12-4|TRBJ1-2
TGTGCCAGCAGTTCATTAGGCTATGGCTACACCTTC
CASSSLGYGYTF
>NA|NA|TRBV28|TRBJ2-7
TGTGCCAGCAGTTTGGGATATCGAGCCTTTGAGCAGTACTTC
CASSLGYRAFEQYF